Following are 5 T cell receptor beta chains from one sample sequenced in a study of Graves' ophthalmopathy and Graves' hyperthyroidism. The authors amplified TCR beta CDR3 regions from RNA transcripts. HTBI-primed first-round RT-PCR preceded second-round multiplex PCR. TCRdb redid the calling of the multiplex PCR reads with MiXCR, one entry per CDR3 protein. The data show about 740,000 distinct CDR3 sequences, about 44% seen once. Sequenced input: peripheral blood. All receptors derive from an adult man with Graves' ophthalmopathy.

This clonotype came up a few times. The gene calls are TRBV7-9 and TRBJ1-2; D may be TRBD1 (6 bases). This CDR3 contains 15 residues. CDR1 and CDR2 (germline): SEHNR, FQNEAQ (reference sequence). The germline V and J ends were trimmed by 5 bases and 5 bases, with 18 bases remaining between them. The CDR3 region has the DNA TGTGCCAGCAGCCAAGACGGGACAAACCAATATGGCTACACCTTC. Amino acids: CASSQDGTNQYGYTF.

This clonotype showed up just a few times. The chain couples TRBV29-1 to TRBJ2-3; D uncertain. Germline-derived CDR1 and CDR2 are SQVTM and ANQGSEA. The CDR3 totals 14 residues. Deletions cut 6 bases from V and 1 base from J, with 14 bases between. CDR3 nucleotide sequence: TGCAGCGTCGCGCTGGGTGGGGGCACAGATACGCAGTATTTT. Protein product: CSVALGGGTDTQYF.

This clonotype came up a few times. The chain links TRBV7-2 to TRBJ2-5, with 8 bases lining up with TRBD2. J was trimmed by 6 bases and V by 3 bases; bases with no gene match: 6. Per germline, CDR1 SGHTA and CDR2 FQGNSA. The CDR3 covers 14 residues. In DNA form, the CDR3 reads TGTGCCAGCAGCTTGGGACTAGACACAAAGACCCAGTACTTC. Translation gives CASSLGLDTKTQYF.

The gene calls are TRBV2 and TRBJ2-5; 8 bases fit TRBD2. V lost 5 bases, J lost 2 bases, and 10 bases stayed unmatched. Germline CDR1 SNHLY, CDR2 FYNNEI. The CDR3 is made up of 16 amino acids. CDR3 DNA sequence: TGTGCCAGCAGTTGGGCGGCTAGCGGGCAACAAGAGACCCAGTACTTC. Translation: CASSWAASGQQETQYF. The full variable domain, completed using reference TRBV2 and TRBJ2-5, is EPEVTQTPSHQVTQMGQEVILRCVPISNHLYFYWYRQILGQKVEFLVSFYNNEISEKSEIFDDQFSVERPDGSNFTLKIRSTKLEDSAMYFCASSWAASGQQETQYFGPGTRLLVL.

Remarks on this clonotype: One base away lies a much larger clone, so this may be a sequencing read error. V and J are TRBV29-1 and TRBJ2-5, with D maybe TRBD1 (5 bases). V shed 4 bases and J shed 3 bases, with 12 bases lying between them. The CDR3 covers 13 residues. Germline assignment: CDR1 SQVTM and CDR2 ANQGSEA. CDR3 in amino acids: CSVGWGRKETQYF. As DNA, the CDR3 is TGCAGCGTTGGATGGGGCAGAAAAGAGACCCAGTACTTC.